The table lists the clone carrying this TCR beta chain with many counts. The antigen remains unidentified. This sample is part of a study of T-cell reconstitution after alpha-beta-depleted transplantation in children. Findings and caveats of the study: Reportedly, alpha-beta T cells present about two months post-transplant originated from several hundred expanded clones of graft origin. When one year had passed after transplant, most T-cell counts and diversity came from newly produced T cells.

V was trimmed by 5 bases and J by 0 bases, leaving 13 bases between them. CDR3 length: 15 amino acids. The germline V gene encodes CDR1 MNHEY and CDR2 SVGEGT. Using unique molecular identifiers, the investigators prepared the TCRbeta library. TCRdb re-derived calls from the PCR reads in MiXCR, one entry per CDR3 protein. This table holds under 35,000 distinct CDR3 sequences, 6.3% found once. The sample here was PBMCs, mostly from graft donor cells, taken 180 days after TCRalphabeta/CD19-depleted stem cell transplant. The clonotype comes from a male patient aged 10 to 17 who had a stem cell transplant for acute myeloid leukemia, so the T cells may come from the graft donor. The chain joins TRBV6-2 or TRBV6-3 to TRBJ1-1; the D gene is possibly TRBD1 (5 bases). CDR3 protein: CASSATGGVNTEAFF. DNA of the CDR3: TGTGCCAGCAGTGCCACCGGGGGGGTGAACACTGAAGCTTTCTTT.